These 2 T cell receptor beta chains originate from one sample sequenced in a study of shared clonotypes between healthy human individuals. Assay: immunoSEQ multiplex PCR; the TCRdb copy retains only in-frame clones and omits some. This table holds a few million clones, around 94% found once. Sequencing used naive CD4+ T cells sorted from blood. Stated subset: CD45RA+ positively selected. The receptor source for this set is a man younger than 30 in good health.

The chain uses TRBV7-2 and TRBJ2-1; D is unresolved. The CDR3 covers 12 residues. Germline lookup yields CDR1 SGHTA and CDR2 FQGNSA. Trimming cost V 6 bases and J 9 bases, with 12 bases left between them. The CDR3 nucleotides read TGTGCCAGCAGTTCCCACATCCCTGAGCAGTTCTTC. It is translated as CASSSHIPEQFF.

The gene calls are TRBV2 and TRBJ1-4; D is uncertain. V lost 6 bases and J 0 bases, leaving 8 bases between the germline ends. The CDR3 is 14 residues long. CDR1 and CDR2 from the germline V gene are SNHLY and FYNNEI. The CDR3: CASSPQATNEKLFF. In DNA form, the CDR3 reads TGTGCCAGCAGCCCGCAGGCAACTAATGAAAAACTGTTTTTT.